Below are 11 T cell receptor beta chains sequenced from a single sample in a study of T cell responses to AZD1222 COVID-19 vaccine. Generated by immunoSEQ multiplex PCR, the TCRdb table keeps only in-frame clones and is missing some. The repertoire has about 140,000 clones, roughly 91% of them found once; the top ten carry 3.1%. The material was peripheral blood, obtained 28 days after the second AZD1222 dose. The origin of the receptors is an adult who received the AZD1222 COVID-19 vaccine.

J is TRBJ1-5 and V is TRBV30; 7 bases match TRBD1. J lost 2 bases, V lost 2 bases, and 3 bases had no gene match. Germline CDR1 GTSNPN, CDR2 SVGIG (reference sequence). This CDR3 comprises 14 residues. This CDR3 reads CAWSRDSGNQPQHF. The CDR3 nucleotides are TGTGCCTGGAGTAGGGACAGTGGCAATCAGCCCCAGCATTTT.

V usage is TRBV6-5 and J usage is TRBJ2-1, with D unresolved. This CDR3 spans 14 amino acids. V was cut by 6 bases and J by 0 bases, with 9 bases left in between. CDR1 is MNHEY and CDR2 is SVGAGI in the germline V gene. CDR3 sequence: CASRPQSSYNEQFF. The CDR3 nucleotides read TGTGCCAGCAGACCGCAAAGCTCCTACAATGAGCAGTTCTTC.

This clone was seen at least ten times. CDR3 DNA sequence: TGCGCCAGCAGTAAGGGGCGGAATCAGCCCCAGCATTTT. It specifies CASSKGRNQPQHF. The chain is built from TRBV5-1 and TRBJ1-5; tentatively, D is TRBD1 (5 bases). The CDR3 spans 13 residues. The V gene lost 5 bases and the J gene lost 4 bases, with 10 bases spanning the gap. Germline loops: CDR1 SGHRS, CDR2 YFSETQ.

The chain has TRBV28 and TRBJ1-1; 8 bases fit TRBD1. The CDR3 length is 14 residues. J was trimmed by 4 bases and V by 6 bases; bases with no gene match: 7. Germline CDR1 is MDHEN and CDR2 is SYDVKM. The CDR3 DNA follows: TGTGCCAGCAGCACAGACAGGGGAGGCACTGAAGCTTTCTTT. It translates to CASSTDRGGTEAFF.

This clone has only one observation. In DNA form, the CDR3 reads TGTGCCAGCAGCAGGGACAGAAACTATGGCTACACCTTC. Translated: CASSRDRNYGYTF. The chain carries TRBV11-2 and TRBJ1-2, with 7 nucleotides matching TRBD1. The CDR3 extends over 13 amino acids. CDR1 SGHAT and CDR2 FQNNGV come from the germline V gene. With V trimmed by 5 bases and J by 2 bases, 2 bases remained unmatched. Combining the CDR3 with reference TRBV11-2 and TRBJ1-2 gives the whole variable domain EAGVAQSPRYKIIEKRQSVAFWCNPISGHATLYWYQQILGQGPKLLIQFQNNGVVDDSQLPKDRFSAERLKGVDSTLKIQPAKLEDSAVYLCASSRDRNYGYTFGSGTRLTVV.

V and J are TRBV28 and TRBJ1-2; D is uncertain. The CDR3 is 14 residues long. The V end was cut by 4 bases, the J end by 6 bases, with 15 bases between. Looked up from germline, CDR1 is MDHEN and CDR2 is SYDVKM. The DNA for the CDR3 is TGTGCCAGCAGTTCCTCCCACACGTATAATGGCTACACCTTC. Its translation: CASSSSHTYNGYTF.

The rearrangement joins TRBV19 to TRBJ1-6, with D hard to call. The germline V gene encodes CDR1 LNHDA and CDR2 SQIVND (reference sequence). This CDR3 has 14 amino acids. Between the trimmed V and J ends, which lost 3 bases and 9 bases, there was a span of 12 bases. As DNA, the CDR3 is TGTGCCAGTAGTATTTCCCTGGCCGGTTCACCCCTCCACTTT. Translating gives CASSISLAGSPLHF.

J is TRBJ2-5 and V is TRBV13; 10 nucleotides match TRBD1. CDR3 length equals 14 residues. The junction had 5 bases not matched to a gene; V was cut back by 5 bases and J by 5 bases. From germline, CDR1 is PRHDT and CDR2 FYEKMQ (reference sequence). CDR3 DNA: TGTGCCAGCAGCCGGACAGGGGGGAGGGAGACCCAGTACTTC. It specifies CASSRTGGRETQYF.

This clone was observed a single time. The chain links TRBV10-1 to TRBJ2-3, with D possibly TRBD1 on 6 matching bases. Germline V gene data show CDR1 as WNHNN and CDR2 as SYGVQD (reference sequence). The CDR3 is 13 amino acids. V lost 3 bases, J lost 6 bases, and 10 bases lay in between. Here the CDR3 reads CASSEAGVDTQYF. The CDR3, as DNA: TGCGCCAGCAGTGAAGCAGGGGTGGATACGCAGTATTTT.

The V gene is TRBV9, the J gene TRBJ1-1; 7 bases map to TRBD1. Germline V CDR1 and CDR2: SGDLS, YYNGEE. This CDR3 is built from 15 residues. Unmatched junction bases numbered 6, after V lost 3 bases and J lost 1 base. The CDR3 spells CASSDPTGANTEAFF. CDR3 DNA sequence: TGTGCCAGCAGCGATCCCACAGGGGCGAACACTGAAGCTTTCTTT.

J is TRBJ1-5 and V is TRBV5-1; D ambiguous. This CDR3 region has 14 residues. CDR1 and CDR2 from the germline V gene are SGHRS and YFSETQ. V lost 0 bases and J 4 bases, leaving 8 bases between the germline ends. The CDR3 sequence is CASSLAGENQPQHF. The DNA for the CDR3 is TGCGCCAGCAGCTTGGCCGGCGAGAATCAGCCCCAGCATTTT.